The 12 T cell receptor beta chains reported below all come from one sample, sequenced in a study of cytomegalovirus exposure and HLA in healthy donors. Vbeta (60) and Jbeta (13) primers were used in the PCR. Repertoires were generated with immunoSEQ multiplex PCR, while TCRdb's copy carries only in-frame clones and drops some. The repertoire holds 150,000 to 200,000 clones, approximately 82% seen once, with 2% to 2.5% in the top ten. Sequenced material: PBMCs. The receptor source for this set is a woman between 25 and 40 years old in good health and CMV-seronegative.

The chain carries TRBV13 and TRBJ2-2, with TRBD2 matching 11 bases. This CDR3 is built from 17 residues. After removal of 0 bases from V and 6 bases from J, the junction contained 6 bases not matched to a gene. Germline CDR1 reads PRHDT; CDR2 reads FYEKMQ (reference sequence). In nucleotides, the CDR3 is TGTGCCAGCAGCTTAGGCCTGACTAGCGGGAAGGCCGGGGAGCTGTTTTTT. Its translation: CASSLGLTSGKAGELFF.

The CDR3 DNA reads TGCAGCTCGTGGACTAGCGGGATGCAAGAGACCCAGTACTTC. It translates to CSSWTSGMQETQYF. The chain is built from TRBV29-1 and TRBJ2-5; TRBD2 matches at 12 bases. With 8 bases clipped from V and 2 bases from J, the junction kept 6 bases outside the gene matches. Germline CDR1 and CDR2: SQVTM and ANQGSEA. The CDR3 contains 14 residues.

The chain combines TRBV9 with TRBJ1-1, with D unresolved. V lost 0 bases and J 1 base, leaving 7 bases between the germline ends. The CDR3 length is 14 residues. The germline CDR1 and CDR2 sequences are SGDLS and YYNGEE. The CDR3 DNA sequence: TGTGCCAGCAGCGTAGGGCAACCGAACACTGAAGCTTTCTTT. This encodes CASSVGQPNTEAFF.

The chain links TRBV4-2 to TRBJ2-4; TRBD1 agrees at 7 bases. J lost 8 bases, V lost 0 bases, and 10 bases had no gene match. This CDR3 is built from 16 residues. Germline V gene data show CDR1 as LGHNA and CDR2 as YNFKEQ. In DNA form, the CDR3 reads TGTGCCAGCAGCCAAGAAAGGGGGCCCGCGATGGACATTCAGTACTTC. It translates to CASSQERGPAMDIQYF.

This sequence joins TRBV12-2 and TRBJ1-1; the DNA was not used to check the table's D call, TRBD1. TRBV12-2 corresponds to a pseudogene. This CDR3 region has 16 residues. CDR3 protein: CASRLQGFGPNTEAFF. The CDR3 DNA follows: TGTGCAAGTCGCTTACAGGGTTTCGGCCCGAACACTGAAGCTTTCTTT.

Only one count was recorded for this clone. The gene calls are TRBV27 and TRBJ1-6; 7 bases are shared with TRBD1. CDR3 length equals 18 residues. After removal of 6 bases from V and 9 bases from J, the junction contained 20 bases not matched to a gene. Germline V gives CDR1 MNHEY, CDR2 SMNVEV (reference sequence). CDR3 nucleotide sequence: TGTGCCAGCAGAAGGGTTCGGACAGGCCTGTTTATTGGTTCACCCCTCCACTTT. Protein product: CASRRVRTGLFIGSPLHF.

The V call is TRBV18, the J call TRBJ1-1; TRBD1 might be the D (5 bases). V was clipped by 3 bases and J by 5 bases, with 10 bases between them. Germline V gene sequence: CDR1 KGHSH, CDR2 LQKENI. This CDR3 has 13 amino acids. The CDR3 nucleotides read TGTGCCAGCTCACCGGGGGAGGGGACTGAAGCTTTCTTT. It is translated as CASSPGEGTEAFF.

The CDR3 sequence is CASAPGGFLFGNQPQHF. In DNA form, the CDR3 reads TGTGCCAGTGCCCCAGGGGGCTTTTTATTTGGCAATCAGCCCCAGCATTTT. The V and J genes are TRBV19 and TRBJ1-5, with 8 bases matching TRBD1. With 8 bases clipped from V and 2 bases from J, the junction kept 14 bases outside the gene matches. The CDR3 consists of 17 residues. The germline CDR1 and CDR2 sequences are LNHDA and SQIVND (reference sequence).

The CDR3 loop reads CSAGAHEQYF. The CDR3 DNA follows: TGCAGTGCAGGGGCCCACGAGCAGTACTTC. The chain joins TRBV20-1 to TRBJ2-7; maybe TRBD1 (5 bases). Deletions cut 6 bases from V and 5 bases from J, with 8 bases between. Germline CDR1 reads DFQATT; CDR2 reads SNEGSKA (reference sequence). The CDR3 contains 10 residues.

This chain connects TRBV19 to TRBJ2-4, with D perhaps TRBD1 (6 bases). CDR3 length equals 14 residues. V shed 0 bases and J shed 6 bases, with 9 bases lying between them. Germline V lookup: CDR1 LNHDA, CDR2 SQIVND (reference sequence). The CDR3 bases are TGTGCCAGTAGTATAGAGGGGGCTCTAAACATTCAGTACTTC. Protein: CASSIEGALNIQYF.

This clone was observed once. The chain couples TRBV15 to TRBJ1-1; unclear D gene. The V end lost 5 bases, the J end lost 1 base, and 14 bases lay between the germline ends. The CDR3 spans 15 residues. The germline gives CDR1 LNHNV, CDR2 YYDKDF (reference sequence). The CDR3 nucleotides read TGTGCCACCAGCTCCCCGGGGAAAGGGAACACTGAAGCTTTCTTT. The encoded protein is CATSSPGKGNTEAFF.

This clone appeared a few times. The rearrangement joins TRBV5-1 to TRBJ2-2; 7 bases map to TRBD2. The CDR3 is 17 residues long. V lost 4 bases, J lost 6 bases, and 15 bases stayed unmatched. The germline V gene has CDR1 SGHRS and CDR2 YFSETQ. The CDR3: CASSPQLTGGWAGELFF. As DNA, the CDR3 is TGCGCCAGCAGCCCACAACTAACGGGAGGATGGGCCGGGGAGCTGTTTTTT. The full variable domain, its missing parts supplied by reference TRBV5-1 and TRBJ2-2, is KAGVTQTPRYLIKTRGQQVTLSCSPISGHRSVSWYQQTPGQGLQFLFEYFSETQRNKGNFPGRFSGRQFSNSRSEMNVSTLELGDSALYLCASSPQLTGGWAGELFFGEGSRLTVL.